These 26 T cell receptor beta chains came from one sample sequenced in a study of blood T cell repertoires in COVID-19. Sequenced by immunoSEQ multiplex PCR; TCRdb stores in-frame clones only, minus some. The data show roughly 300,000 clones, 83% seen once. Sample: peripheral blood. The receptors derive from a woman between 50 and 59 years old who had recovered from COVID-19.

The chain uses TRBV21-1 and TRBJ1-2; TRBD1 is the table's D call and was not checked against the DNA. TRBV21-1 is flagged as a pseudogene. This CDR3 is built from 13 residues. CDR3 region: CASSKQGNYGYTF. The CDR3 DNA follows: TGTGCCAGCAGCAAACAGGGAAACTATGGCTACACCTTC.

A word on this clone: Its ends do not fully match the called genes, so a read error is possible. V and J are TRBV3-1 (or the pseudogene TRBV3-2) and TRBJ2-1; 10 bases agree with TRBD2. The germline gives CDR1 LGHDT, CDR2 YNNKEL (reference sequence). This CDR3 is built from 15 residues. This CDR3 reads CASSLAGEYYNEQFF. In DNA form, the CDR3 reads TGTGCCAGTAGCCTAGCGGGAGAGTACTACAATGAGCAGTTCTTC.

This clone came up a few times. The chain carries TRBV6-5 and TRBJ2-5, with 9 nucleotides matching TRBD2. After removal of 6 bases from V and 5 bases from J, the junction contained 7 bases not matched to a gene. This CDR3 is built from 14 residues. Germline CDR1 and CDR2: MNHEY and SVGAGI. The CDR3 here is CASRPGLAPETQYF. DNA for the CDR3: TGTGCCAGCAGACCGGGACTAGCTCCGGAGACCCAGTACTTC.

The CDR3: CASSHRPGGPHEQYF. As DNA, the CDR3 is TGTGCCAGCAGCCATAGGCCAGGGGGACCTCACGAGCAGTACTTC. The rearrangement uses TRBV5-8 and TRBJ2-7, with 7 bases that match TRBD1. Germline V CDR1 and CDR2: SGHTS, YDEGEE. J gave up 5 bases and V 4 bases, and 12 bases lay outside the gene matches. The CDR3 spans 15 residues.

This chain links TRBV28 with TRBJ2-7, with D perhaps TRBD1 (6 bases). Germline-derived CDR1 and CDR2 are MDHEN and SYDVKM. This CDR3 is built from 15 residues. V dropped 6 bases and J dropped 3 bases, with 18 bases sitting between them. The CDR3 nucleotides are TGTGCCAGCAGCCTCCCCGGGACACTATTCTACGAGCAGTACTTC. Amino acids: CASSLPGTLFYEQYF.

The DNA of the CDR3 is TGTGCCAGCAGTCGGGAGGCCCGTGGAGATACGCAGTATTTT. This encodes CASSREARGDTQYF. This chain joins TRBV3-1 (or the pseudogene TRBV3-2) and TRBJ2-3, with 7 nucleotides matching TRBD2. The V gene's germline CDR1 is LGHDT and CDR2 YNNKEL (reference sequence). CDR3 size: 14 residues. Trimming cost V 6 bases and J 5 bases; bases outside gene matches: 8.

This sequence joins TRBV5-6 and TRBJ1-2, with 9 bases that match TRBD1. The CDR3 sequence is 15 residues long. Germline CDR1 SGHDT, CDR2 YYEEEE. V shed 1 base and J 4 bases; nucleotides not matched to a gene: 5. CDR3 nucleotide sequence: TGTGCCAGCAGCTTGAGGGACAGGGAGCTCTATGGCTACACCTTC. Its protein is CASSLRDRELYGYTF.

The table lists this clone with many counts. The chain employs TRBV11-2 and TRBJ2-1; 7 bases align to TRBD1. Germline assignment: CDR1 SGHAT and CDR2 FQNNGV. CDR3 length: 15 amino acids. The V segment lost 5 bases and the J segment 3 bases; nucleotides outside the gene matches: 7. In DNA form, the CDR3 reads TGTGCCAGCAGCAACATCCGGGACAGCTACAATGAGCAGTTCTTC. Its protein product is CASSNIRDSYNEQFF.

This sequence joins TRBV6-4 and TRBJ2-7; 7 bases fit TRBD1. This CDR3 has 16 amino acids. Losses at the gene ends were 7 bases for V and 5 bases for J; bases not matched to a gene: 17. From germline, CDR1 is MRHNA and CDR2 SNTAGT. CDR3 nucleotide sequence: TGTGCCAGCACCCCCCCCCAGACAGGGAAGCCCCACGAGCAGTACTTC. It encodes CASTPPQTGKPHEQYF.

The CDR3: CASSLLTGGVTDTQYF. The CDR3 DNA reads as TGCGCCAGCAGCTTGCTAACAGGGGGCGTCACAGATACGCAGTATTTT. The V call is TRBV5-1, the J call TRBJ2-3; 9 bases align to TRBD1. V gave up 1 base and J gave up 2 bases; unmatched junction bases: 5. This CDR3 comprises 16 residues. The V gene's germline CDR1 is SGHRS and CDR2 YFSETQ.

This clone occurred a few times. The chain links TRBV28 to TRBJ2-4; 7 nucleotides match TRBD1. The CDR3 contains 15 residues. CDR1 and CDR2 (germline): MDHEN, SYDVKM. V was pared by 6 bases and J by 1 base, with 6 bases of the junction left unmatched. The CDR3 is CASRPTGSAKNIQYF. The DNA for the CDR3 is TGTGCCAGCAGGCCGACAGGGAGTGCCAAAAACATTCAGTACTTC.

The genes are TRBV7-3 and TRBJ1-6; D is undetermined. In germline, CDR1 is SGHTA, CDR2 FQGTGA. V lost 7 bases to trimming and J lost 7 bases, with 17 bases between them. This CDR3 has 15 residues. CDR3 sequence (DNA): TGTGCCAGCAAGAGTTCCCCGGGAGGCAATTCACCCCTCCACTTT. Translating gives CASKSSPGGNSPLHF.

V is TRBV27 and J is TRBJ2-7; D might be TRBD1 (6 bases). The V end lost 5 bases, the J end lost 5 bases, and 19 bases lay between the germline ends. The germline V gene has CDR1 MNHEY and CDR2 SMNVEV (reference sequence). This CDR3 comprises 15 residues. The CDR3 nucleotides read TGTGCCAGCAGTAAAAACAGGGTTGCTGTAAACGAGCAGTACTTC. Protein product: CASSKNRVAVNEQYF.

This chain uses TRBV7-2 with TRBJ1-5; 8 bases fit TRBD1. CDR1 and CDR2 (germline): SGHTA, FQGNSA. V lost 5 bases and J lost 3; bases outside the gene matches: 6. The CDR3 is made up of 15 amino acids. CDR3 in DNA: TGTGCCAGCAGCGGCCGGGACAGGCCCAATCAGCCCCAGCATTTT. It is translated as CASSGRDRPNQPQHF.

The V and J genes are TRBV11-2 and TRBJ1-2; D not certain. V was pared by 6 bases and J by 0 bases, with 11 bases between. The CDR3 consists of 14 residues. Germline V lookup: CDR1 SGHAT, CDR2 FQNNGV. The CDR3 nucleotides are TGTGCCAGCAGACACAGCGGGGCTAACTATGGCTACACCTTC. Translation gives CASRHSGANYGYTF. Using reference TRBV11-2 and TRBJ1-2 for the parts outside the CDR3, the full variable domain is EAGVAQSPRYKIIEKRQSVAFWCNPISGHATLYWYQQILGQGPKLLIQFQNNGVVDDSQLPKDRFSAERLKGVDSTLKIQPAKLEDSAVYLCASRHSGANYGYTFGSGTRLTVV.

A single count supports this clone. This chain uses TRBV5-5 with TRBJ1-5; no clear D. The CDR3 totals 15 residues. Germline values: CDR1 SGHKS, CDR2 YYEKEE (reference sequence). The V end was cut by 3 bases, the J end by 0 bases, with 10 bases between. The CDR3 region has the DNA TGTGCCAGCAGCTCGAGGGCCGATAGCAATCAGCCCCAGCATTTT. Residues: CASSSRADSNQPQHF.

The chain employs TRBV28 and TRBJ1-6; TRBD1 is a possible D gene (5 bases). This CDR3 contains 15 residues. The germline V and J ends were trimmed by 8 bases and 0 bases, with 11 bases remaining between them. Germline CDR1 is MDHEN and CDR2 is SYDVKM. The CDR3 bases are TGTGCCAGCCGCGGGGGAAGCTCCTATAATTCACCCCTCCACTTT. Its protein product is CASRGGSSYNSPLHF.

The gene calls are TRBV4-1 and TRBJ2-3; a possible D gene is TRBD2 (5 bases). Trimming removed 3 bases at V and 4 bases at J, with 17 bases between. Germline assignment: CDR1 MGHRA and CDR2 YSYEKL. The CDR3 sequence is 16 residues long. CDR3 in DNA: TGCGCCAGCAGCCATTTTATCGTCGCGGGCGCAGATACGCAGTATTTT. It yields the protein CASSHFIVAGADTQYF.

V and J are TRBV19 and TRBJ2-1; possible D gene TRBD2, 6 bases. Looked up from germline, CDR1 is LNHDA and CDR2 is SQIVND (reference sequence). The CDR3 runs to 13 residues. Trimming took off 8 bases at V and 6 bases at J, with 14 bases between the two ends. CDR3 sequence (DNA): TGTGCCAGTTCAACGGGAGAGGGCAATGAGCAGTTCTTC. This sequence encodes CASSTGEGNEQFF.

The chain links TRBV7-2 to TRBJ2-5, with TRBD1 matching over 9 bases. From germline, CDR1 is SGHTA and CDR2 FQGNSA. The CDR3 runs 14 residues. With V trimmed by 4 bases and J by 5 bases, 5 bases remained unmatched. Here the CDR3 reads CASSSNRGRETQYF. The CDR3 nucleotides read TGTGCCAGCAGCTCCAACAGGGGGCGGGAGACCCAGTACTTC. The full variable domain, rest sourced from reference TRBV7-2 and TRBJ2-5, is GAGVSQSPSNKVTEKGKDVELRCDPISGHTALYWYRQSLGQGLEFLIYFQGNSAPDKSGLPSDRFSAERTGGSVSTLTIQRTQQEDSAVYLCASSSNRGRETQYFGPGTRLLVL.

This chain joins TRBV7-2 and TRBJ2-7; a weak D match, TRBD2 (6 bases). The CDR3 totals 16 residues. Per germline, CDR1 SGHTA and CDR2 FQGNSA. Trimming removed 5 bases at V and 3 bases at J, with 20 bases between. In nucleotides, the CDR3 is TGTGCCAGCAGCCCCATAGCGCGGAGGGCGGGCTACGAGCAGTACTTC. Protein product: CASSPIARRAGYEQYF.

The gene calls are TRBV19 and TRBJ2-1; possibly TRBD2 for D (6 bases). The V gene lost 8 bases and the J gene lost 3 bases, with 23 bases spanning the gap. Germline V CDR1 and CDR2: LNHDA, SQIVND (reference sequence). The CDR3 sequence is 17 residues long. DNA of the CDR3: TGTGCCAGTTCTCCCGGGACTTCGGCGGTAGGCTACAATGAGCAGTTCTTC. Translating gives CASSPGTSAVGYNEQFF.

This chain links TRBV7-3 with TRBJ2-1; 11 nucleotides line up with TRBD2. The CDR3 has 17 residues. After removal of 0 bases from V and 4 bases from J, the junction contained 5 bases not matched to a gene. Germline values: CDR1 SGHTA, CDR2 FQGTGA. The CDR3 region is CASSLTGRLAGYNEQFF. The CDR3, as DNA: TGTGCCAGCAGCTTAACGGGGAGACTAGCGGGATACAATGAGCAGTTCTTC.

The V gene is TRBV10-3, the J gene TRBJ2-3; 14 bases match TRBD2. The V gene's germline CDR1 is ENHRY and CDR2 SYGVKD. This CDR3 is built from 17 residues. The trim removed 6 bases at V and 0 bases at J, leaving 5 bases unmatched. CDR3 loop: CAIRGTSGSESTDTQYF. CDR3 DNA sequence: TGTGCCATCAGGGGGACTAGCGGGAGTGAAAGCACAGATACGCAGTATTTT.

The chain recombines TRBV19 with TRBJ2-5, with 7 positions matching TRBD2. The CDR3 runs to 14 residues. Germline V lookup: CDR1 LNHDA, CDR2 SQIVND (reference sequence). J gave up 1 base and V 4 bases, and 3 bases lay outside the gene matches. The CDR3 coding sequence is TGTGCCAGTAGTACCGGGACTACCCAAGAGACCCAGTACTTC. Translation gives CASSTGTTQETQYF.

The chain is built from TRBV4-3 and TRBJ2-6; 7 bases are a match to TRBD1. Trimming at V came to 0 bases and at J to 3 bases, leaving 11 bases not matched to a gene. The CDR3 has 19 residues. Germline CDR1 is LGHNA and CDR2 is YSLEER. In DNA form, the CDR3 reads TGCGCCAGCAGCCAAGACGAGACAGGGCACACACTTGGGGCCAACGTCCTGACTTTC. Translating gives CASSQDETGHTLGANVLTF.